This TCR beta chain was captured in a study of identical twins. From the 5' RACE reads, TCRdb called clonotypes with MiXCR, one entry per CDR3 protein. The table shows about 720,000 distinct CDR3 sequences, with 15% to 20% occurring only once. The CDR3 is 12 residues long. V was pared by 7 bases and J by 8 bases, with 15 bases between. In germline, CDR1 is DFQATT, CDR2 SNEGSKA (reference sequence). Separately, the same data were catalogued under a study of T cells expressing NK-cell markers. According to that study: These clonotypes also led the CD3+CD56-NKG2C+ fraction in several donors.

V gene TRBV20-1 combines with J gene TRBJ2-1; D perhaps matches TRBD2 (5 bases). The specimen sequenced was PBMCs. This TCR derives from a woman aged 18-29 years in good health. CDR3 nucleotide sequence: TGCAGTGGCGGGTTAGCAAAGGATGAGCAGTTCTTC. Translation: CSGGLAKDEQFF.